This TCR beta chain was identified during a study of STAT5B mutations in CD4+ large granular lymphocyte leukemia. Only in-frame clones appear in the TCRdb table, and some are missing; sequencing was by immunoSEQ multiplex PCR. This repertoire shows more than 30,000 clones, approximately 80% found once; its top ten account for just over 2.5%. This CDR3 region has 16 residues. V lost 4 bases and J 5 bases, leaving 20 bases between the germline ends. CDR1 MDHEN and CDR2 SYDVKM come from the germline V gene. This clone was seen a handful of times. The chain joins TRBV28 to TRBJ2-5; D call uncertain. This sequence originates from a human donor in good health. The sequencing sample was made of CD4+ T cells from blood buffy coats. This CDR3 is CASSSSQGLGWETQYF. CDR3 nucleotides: TGTGCCAGCAGTTCCTCTCAAGGGTTAGGTTGGGAGACCCAGTACTTC.